This T cell receptor (beta chain) was sequenced in a study of lymphopenia after photon versus proton radiotherapy. As regards this clone: The target antigen is unknown.

Clones were read by immunoSEQ multiplex PCR, and TCRdb kept only the in-frame ones, dropping some. The table records 35,000 to 50,000 clones, 90% to 95% of them present only once. Whole-study results and caveats: Only patients who died were analyzed for survival; proton advantage is unproven. Under photons, naive T cells and diversity fell while effector/memory populations rose. After the lymphocyte nadir, photon-treated repertoires showed oligoclonal expansion, especially of CD8+ Temra cells. Larger post-nadir TCR diversity loss correlated inversely with survival in deceased patients.

CDR1 SGHVS and CDR2 FNYEAQ come from the germline V gene. V was cut by 1 base and J by 0 bases, with 10 bases left in between. This CDR3 comprises 16 residues. Sequencing used peripheral blood, obtained from a patient treated with photon-based radiotherapy. This chain connects TRBV7-6 to TRBJ2-1; D is possibly TRBD1 (6 bases). This TCR was sampled from a man aged 60-69 years with cholangiocarcinoma. CDR3 residues: CASSLEGHLSYNEQFF. The CDR3 region has the DNA TGTGCCAGCAGCTTAGAGGGACACCTCTCCTACAATGAGCAGTTCTTC.